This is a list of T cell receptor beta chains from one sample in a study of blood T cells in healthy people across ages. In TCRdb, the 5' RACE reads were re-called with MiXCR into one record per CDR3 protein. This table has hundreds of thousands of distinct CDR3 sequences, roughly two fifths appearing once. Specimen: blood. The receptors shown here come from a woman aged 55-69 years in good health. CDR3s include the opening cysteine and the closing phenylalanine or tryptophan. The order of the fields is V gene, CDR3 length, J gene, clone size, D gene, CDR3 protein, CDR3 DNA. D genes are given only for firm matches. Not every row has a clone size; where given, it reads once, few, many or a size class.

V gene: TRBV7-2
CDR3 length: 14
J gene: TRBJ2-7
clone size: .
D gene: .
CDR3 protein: CASSSSGAKYEQYF
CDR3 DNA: TGTGCCAGCAGCTCGTCAGGGGCGAAGTACGAGCAGTACTTC

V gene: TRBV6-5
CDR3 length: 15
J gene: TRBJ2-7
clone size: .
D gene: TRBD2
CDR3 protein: CASSYSGEGTYEQYF
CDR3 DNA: TGTGCCAGCAGTTACTCGGGGGAGGGGACCTACGAGCAGTACTTC

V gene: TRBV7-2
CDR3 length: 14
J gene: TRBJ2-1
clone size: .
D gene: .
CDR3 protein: CASSLVDFNNEQFF
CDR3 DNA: TGTGCCAGCAGCTTAGTGGACTTCAACAATGAGCAGTTCTTC

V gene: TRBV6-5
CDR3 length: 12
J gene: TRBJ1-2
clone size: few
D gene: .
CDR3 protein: CAVEWGDYGYTF
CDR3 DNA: TGTGCCGTAGAGTGGGGAGACTATGGCTACACCTTC

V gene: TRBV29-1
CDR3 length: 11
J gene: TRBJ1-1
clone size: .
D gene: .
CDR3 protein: CSVDGNTEAFF
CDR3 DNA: TGCAGCGTTGATGGGAACACTGAAGCTTTCTTT

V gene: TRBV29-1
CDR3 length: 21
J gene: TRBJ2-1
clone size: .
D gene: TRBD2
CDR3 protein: CSVEKGVGWLREGSSYNEQFF
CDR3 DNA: TGCAGCGTTGAAAAGGGAGTAGGGTGGTTGCGGGAGGGGAGCTCCTACAATGAGCAGTTCTTC

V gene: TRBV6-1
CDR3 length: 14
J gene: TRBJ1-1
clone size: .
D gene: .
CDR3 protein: CASSEINAMPEAFF
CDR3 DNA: TGTGCCAGCAGTGAAATCAACGCAATGCCTGAAGCTTTCTTT

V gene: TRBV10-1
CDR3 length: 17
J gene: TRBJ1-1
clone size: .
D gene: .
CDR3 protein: CASNSKRDTYMNTEAFF
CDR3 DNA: TGCGCCAGCAATTCAAAGCGGGACACCTACATGAACACTGAAGCTTTCTTT

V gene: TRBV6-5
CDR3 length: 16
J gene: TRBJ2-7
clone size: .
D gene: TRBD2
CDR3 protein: CASSYSVSGATYEQYF
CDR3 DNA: TGTGCCAGCAGTTACTCGGTTAGCGGGGCAACCTACGAGCAGTACTTC

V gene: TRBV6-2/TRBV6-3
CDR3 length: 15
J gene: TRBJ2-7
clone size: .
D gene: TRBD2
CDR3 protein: CASSYVAGGQGEQYF
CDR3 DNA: TGTGCCAGCAGTTACGTCGCGGGGGGGCAGGGTGAGCAGTACTTC

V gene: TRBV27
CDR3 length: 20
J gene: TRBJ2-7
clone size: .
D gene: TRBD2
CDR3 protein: CASLKRGVAGKKVSSYEQYF
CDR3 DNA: TGTGCCAGCCTTAAACGGGGAGTAGCGGGAAAGAAGGTTAGCTCCTACGAGCAGTACTTC

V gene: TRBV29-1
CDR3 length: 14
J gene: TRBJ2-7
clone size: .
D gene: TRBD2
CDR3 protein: CSAEQAGETYEQYF
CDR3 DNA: TGCAGCGCCGAACAAGCGGGAGAAACGTACGAGCAGTACTTC

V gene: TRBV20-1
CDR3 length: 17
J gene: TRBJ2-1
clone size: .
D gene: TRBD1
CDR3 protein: CSAISGGAYMGGDEQFF
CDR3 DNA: TGCAGTGCTATATCAGGGGGCGCTTATATGGGTGGGGATGAGCAGTTCTTC

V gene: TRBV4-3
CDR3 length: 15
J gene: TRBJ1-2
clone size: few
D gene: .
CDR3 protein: CASSSGTGGFGGYTF
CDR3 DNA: TGCGCCAGCAGCTCGGGGACGGGGGGCTTCGGTGGCTACACCTTC

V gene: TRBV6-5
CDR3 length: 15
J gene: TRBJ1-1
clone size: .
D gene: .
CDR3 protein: CASSNTRPRDTEAFF
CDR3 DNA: TGTGCCAGCAGTAATACGCGACCCCGGGACACTGAAGCTTTCTTT

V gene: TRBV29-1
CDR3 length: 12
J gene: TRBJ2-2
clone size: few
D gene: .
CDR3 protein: CSVDRGVGELFF
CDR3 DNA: TGCAGCGTTGATAGGGGCGTCGGGGAGCTGTTTTTT

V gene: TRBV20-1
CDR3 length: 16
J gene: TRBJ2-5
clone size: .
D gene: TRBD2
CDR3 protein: CSARATSGPSQETQYF
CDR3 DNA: TGCAGTGCTAGGGCGACTAGCGGCCCTTCTCAAGAGACCCAGTACTTC

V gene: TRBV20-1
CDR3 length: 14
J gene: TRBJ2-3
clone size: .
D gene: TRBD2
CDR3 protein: CSASWGGVGDMQYF
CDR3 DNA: TGCAGTGCTAGCTGGGGGGGGGTTGGAGATATGCAGTATTTT